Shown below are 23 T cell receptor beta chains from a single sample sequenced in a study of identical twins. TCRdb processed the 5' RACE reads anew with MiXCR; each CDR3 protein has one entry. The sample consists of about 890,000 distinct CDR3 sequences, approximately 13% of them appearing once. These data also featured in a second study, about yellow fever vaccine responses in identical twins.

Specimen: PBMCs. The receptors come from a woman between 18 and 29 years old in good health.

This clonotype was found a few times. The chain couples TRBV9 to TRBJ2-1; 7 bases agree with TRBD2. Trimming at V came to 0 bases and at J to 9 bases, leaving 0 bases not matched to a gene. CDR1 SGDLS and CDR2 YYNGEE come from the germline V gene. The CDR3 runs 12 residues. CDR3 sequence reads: CASSVGEGEQFF. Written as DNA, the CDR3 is TGTGCCAGCAGCGTAGGGGAGGGTGAGCAGTTCTTC.

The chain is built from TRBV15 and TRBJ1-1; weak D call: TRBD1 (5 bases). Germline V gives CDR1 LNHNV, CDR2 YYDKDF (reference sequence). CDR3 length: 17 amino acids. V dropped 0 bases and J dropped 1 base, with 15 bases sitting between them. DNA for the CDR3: TGTGCCACCAGCAGAGATGGGACGACCGTTAGGAACACTGAAGCTTTCTTT. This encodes CATSRDGTTVRNTEAFF.

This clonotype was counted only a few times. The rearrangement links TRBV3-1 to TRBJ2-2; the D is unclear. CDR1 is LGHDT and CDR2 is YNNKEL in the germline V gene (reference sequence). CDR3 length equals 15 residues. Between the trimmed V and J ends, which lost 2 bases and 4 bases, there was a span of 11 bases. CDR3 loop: CASSQIGGGTGELFF. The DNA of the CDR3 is TGTGCCAGCAGCCAAATAGGTGGCGGCACCGGGGAGCTGTTTTTT. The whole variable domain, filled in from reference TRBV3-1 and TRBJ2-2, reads DTAVSQTPKYLVTQMGNDKSIKCEQNLGHDTMYWYKQDSKKFLKIMFSYNNKELIINETVPNRFSPKSPDKAHLNLHINSLELGDSAVYFCASSQIGGGTGELFFGEGSRLTVL.

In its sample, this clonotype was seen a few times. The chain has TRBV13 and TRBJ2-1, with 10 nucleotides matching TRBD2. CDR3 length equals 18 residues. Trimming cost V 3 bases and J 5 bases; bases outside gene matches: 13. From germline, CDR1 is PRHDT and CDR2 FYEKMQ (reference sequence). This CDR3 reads CASSLSLFKRGGHNEQFF. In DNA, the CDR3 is TGTGCCAGCAGCTTGTCTCTCTTCAAGCGGGGGGGCCACAATGAGCAGTTCTTC.

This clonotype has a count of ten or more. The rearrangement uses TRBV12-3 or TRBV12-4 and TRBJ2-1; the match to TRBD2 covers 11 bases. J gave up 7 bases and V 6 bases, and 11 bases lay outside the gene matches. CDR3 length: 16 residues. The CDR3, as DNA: TGTGCCAGCAGACAGGTAGCGGGAGGGCCGAGGAATGAGCAGTTCTTC. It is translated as CASRQVAGGPRNEQFF.

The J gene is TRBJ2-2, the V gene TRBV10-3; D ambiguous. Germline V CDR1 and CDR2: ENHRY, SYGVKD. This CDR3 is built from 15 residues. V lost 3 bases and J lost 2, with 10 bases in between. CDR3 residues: CAISDPVQNTGELFF. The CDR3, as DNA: TGTGCCATCAGTGACCCCGTACAAAACACCGGGGAGCTGTTTTTT.

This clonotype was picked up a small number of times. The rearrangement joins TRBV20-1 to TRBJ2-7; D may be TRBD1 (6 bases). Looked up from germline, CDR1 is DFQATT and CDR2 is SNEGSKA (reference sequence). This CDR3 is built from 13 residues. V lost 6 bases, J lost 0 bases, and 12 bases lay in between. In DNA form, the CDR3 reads TGCAGTGCCGAACGACAGGCCTCCTACGAGCAGTACTTC. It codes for CSAERQASYEQYF.

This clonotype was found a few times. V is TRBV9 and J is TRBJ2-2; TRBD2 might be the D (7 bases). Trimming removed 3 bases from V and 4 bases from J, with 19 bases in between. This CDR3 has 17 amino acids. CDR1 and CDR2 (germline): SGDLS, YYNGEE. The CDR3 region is CASSAGGTLQFTGELFF. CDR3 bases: TGTGCCAGCAGCGCGGGGGGCACACTTCAGTTCACCGGGGAGCTGTTTTTT.

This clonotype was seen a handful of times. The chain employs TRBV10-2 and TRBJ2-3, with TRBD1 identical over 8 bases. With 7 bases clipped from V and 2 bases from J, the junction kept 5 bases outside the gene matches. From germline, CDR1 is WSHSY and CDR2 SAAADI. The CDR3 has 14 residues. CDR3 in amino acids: CASNTDRDTDTQYF. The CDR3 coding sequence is TGCGCCAGCAATACGGACAGGGACACAGATACGCAGTATTTT.

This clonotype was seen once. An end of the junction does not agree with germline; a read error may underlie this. Here the CDR3 DNA reads TGCTGTGCTAGAAGACTAGCGGGGGCGAACACAGATACGCAGTATTTT. Its translation: CCARRLAGANTDTQYF. The rearrangement links TRBV20-1 to TRBJ2-3; 12 nucleotides agree with TRBD2. The V gene's germline CDR1 is DFQATT and CDR2 SNEGSKA (reference sequence). The CDR3 sequence is 16 residues long.

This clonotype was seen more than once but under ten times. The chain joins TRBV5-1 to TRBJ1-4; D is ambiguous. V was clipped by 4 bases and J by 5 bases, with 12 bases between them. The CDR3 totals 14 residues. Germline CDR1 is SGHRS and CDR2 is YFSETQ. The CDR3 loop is CASSPSRTNEKLFF. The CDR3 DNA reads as TGCGCCAGCAGCCCCAGTCGTACAAATGAAAAACTGTTTTTT.

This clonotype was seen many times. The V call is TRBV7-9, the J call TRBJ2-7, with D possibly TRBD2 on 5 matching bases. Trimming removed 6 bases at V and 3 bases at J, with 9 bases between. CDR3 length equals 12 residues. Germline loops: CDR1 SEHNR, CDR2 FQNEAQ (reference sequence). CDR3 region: CASSGEIYEQYF. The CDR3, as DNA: TGTGCCAGCAGTGGGGAGATCTACGAGCAGTACTTC.

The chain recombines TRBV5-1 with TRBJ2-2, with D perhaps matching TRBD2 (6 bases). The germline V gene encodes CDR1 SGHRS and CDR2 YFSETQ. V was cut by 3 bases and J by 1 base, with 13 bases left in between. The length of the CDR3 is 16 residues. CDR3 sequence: CASSWGDSRNTGELFF. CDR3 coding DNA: TGCGCCAGCAGCTGGGGGGACTCCCGGAACACCGGGGAGCTGTTTTTT. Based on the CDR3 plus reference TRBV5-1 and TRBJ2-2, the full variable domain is KAGVTQTPRYLIKTRGQQVTLSCSPISGHRSVSWYQQTPGQGLQFLFEYFSETQRNKGNFPGRFSGRQFSNSRSEMNVSTLELGDSALYLCASSWGDSRNTGELFFGEGSRLTVL.

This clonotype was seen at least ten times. The CDR3 here is CATRQDWTDTQYF. CDR3 DNA: TGTGCCACTAGACAGGATTGGACAGATACGCAGTATTTT. The chain combines TRBV15 with TRBJ2-3, with TRBD1 as a possible D gene (6 bases). This CDR3 has 13 amino acids. V was cut by 9 bases and J by 3 bases, with 13 bases left in between. Germline V lookup: CDR1 LNHNV, CDR2 YYDKDF (reference sequence).

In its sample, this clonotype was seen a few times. This CDR3 reads CASSQEVLVYNEQFF. DNA for the CDR3: TGTGCCAGCAGCCAAGAAGTCCTAGTTTACAATGAGCAGTTCTTC. The rearrangement links TRBV3-1 to TRBJ2-1, with D uncertain. CDR3 size: 15 residues. Deletions cut 0 bases from V and 4 bases from J, with 10 bases between. CDR1 and CDR2 (germline): LGHDT, YNNKEL (reference sequence).

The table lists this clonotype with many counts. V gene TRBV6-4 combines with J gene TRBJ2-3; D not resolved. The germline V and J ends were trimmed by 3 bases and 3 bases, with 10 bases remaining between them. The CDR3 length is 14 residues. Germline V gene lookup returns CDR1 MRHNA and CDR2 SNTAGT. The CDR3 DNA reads TGTGCCAGCAGTGAGAGGAGTGGTACAGATACGCAGTATTTT. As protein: CASSERSGTDTQYF.

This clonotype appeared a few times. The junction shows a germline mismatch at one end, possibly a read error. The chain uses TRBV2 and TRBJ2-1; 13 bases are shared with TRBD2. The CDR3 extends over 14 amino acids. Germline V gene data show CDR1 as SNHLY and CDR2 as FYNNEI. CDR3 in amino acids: CACRGLAGPNEQFF. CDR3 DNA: TGTGCCTGCAGGGGACTAGCGGGACCCAATGAGCAGTTCTTC.

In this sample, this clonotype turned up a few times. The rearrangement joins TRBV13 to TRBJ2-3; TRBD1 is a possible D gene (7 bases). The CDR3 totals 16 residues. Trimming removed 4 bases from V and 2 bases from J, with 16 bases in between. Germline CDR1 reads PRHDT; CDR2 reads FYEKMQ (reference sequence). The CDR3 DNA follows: TGTGCCAGCAGCTCAGGGGGGATTGGCTCCACAGATACGCAGTATTTT. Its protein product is CASSSGGIGSTDTQYF.

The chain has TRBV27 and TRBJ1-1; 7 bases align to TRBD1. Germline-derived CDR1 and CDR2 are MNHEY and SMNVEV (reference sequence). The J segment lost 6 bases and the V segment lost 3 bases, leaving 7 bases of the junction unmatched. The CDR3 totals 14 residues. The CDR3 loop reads CASSFQGGTSEAFF. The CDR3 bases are TGTGCCAGCAGTTTCCAGGGGGGGACCTCTGAAGCTTTCTTT.

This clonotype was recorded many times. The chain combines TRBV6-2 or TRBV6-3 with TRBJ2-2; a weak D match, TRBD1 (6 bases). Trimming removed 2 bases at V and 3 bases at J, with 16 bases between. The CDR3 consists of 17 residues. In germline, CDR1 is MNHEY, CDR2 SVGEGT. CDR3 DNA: TGTGCCAGCAGTTACCTGGGGCAGGGGCTATACACCGGGGAGCTGTTTTTT. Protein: CASSYLGQGLYTGELFF.

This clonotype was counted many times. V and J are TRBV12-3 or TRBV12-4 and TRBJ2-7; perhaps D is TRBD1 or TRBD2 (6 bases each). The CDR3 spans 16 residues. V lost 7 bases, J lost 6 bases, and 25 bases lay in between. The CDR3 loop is CASILYGGVKKSEQYF. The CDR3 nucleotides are TGTGCCAGCATCCTCTACGGGGGCGTAAAAAAGTCCGAGCAGTACTTC.

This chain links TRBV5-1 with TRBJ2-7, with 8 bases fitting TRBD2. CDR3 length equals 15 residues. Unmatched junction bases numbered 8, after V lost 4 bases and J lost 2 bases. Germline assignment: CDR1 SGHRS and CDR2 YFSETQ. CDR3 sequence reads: CASSPGGLATYEQYF. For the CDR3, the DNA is TGCGCCAGCAGCCCCGGAGGACTAGCAACCTACGAGCAGTACTTC.

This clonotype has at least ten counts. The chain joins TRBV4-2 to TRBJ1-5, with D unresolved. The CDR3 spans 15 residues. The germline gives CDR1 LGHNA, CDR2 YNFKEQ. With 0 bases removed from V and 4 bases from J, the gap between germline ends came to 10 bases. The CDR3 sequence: CASSQDATVNQPQHF. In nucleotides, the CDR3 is TGTGCCAGCAGCCAAGATGCCACGGTTAATCAGCCCCAGCATTTT.